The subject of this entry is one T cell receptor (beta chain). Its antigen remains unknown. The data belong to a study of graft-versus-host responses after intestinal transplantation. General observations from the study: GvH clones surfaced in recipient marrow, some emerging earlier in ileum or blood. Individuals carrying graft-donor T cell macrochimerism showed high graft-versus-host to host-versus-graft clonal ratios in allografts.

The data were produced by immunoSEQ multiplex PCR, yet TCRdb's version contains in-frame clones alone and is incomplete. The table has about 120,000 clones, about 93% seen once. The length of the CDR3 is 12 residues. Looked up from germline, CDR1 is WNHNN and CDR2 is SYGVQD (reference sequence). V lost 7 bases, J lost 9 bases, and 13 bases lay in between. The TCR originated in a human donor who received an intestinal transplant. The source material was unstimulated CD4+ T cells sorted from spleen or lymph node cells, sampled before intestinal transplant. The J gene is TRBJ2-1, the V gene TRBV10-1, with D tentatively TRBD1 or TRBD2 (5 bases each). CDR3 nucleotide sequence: TGCGCCAGCAACTCTGCTGGGGGTGAGCAGTTCTTC. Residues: CASNSAGGEQFF.